Sequencing of this T cell receptor (beta chain) was carried out in a study of PD-1 blockade in classical Hodgkin lymphoma. Study-level results: TCR diversity at baseline was reported to be reduced in newly diagnosed patients relative to healthy donors.

Each and every patient relapsed after autologous stem cell transplantation, and patients got differing brentuximab vedotin exposure. Generated by immunoSEQ multiplex PCR, the TCRdb table keeps only in-frame clones and is missing some. This table has 130,000 to 150,000 clones, under 85% appearing once. Remarks on this clone: What it recognizes is unknown.

The CDR3 runs 14 residues. From germline, CDR1 is LGHNA and CDR2 YNFKEQ. Trimming removed 3 bases from V and 4 bases from J, with 11 bases in between. Sequenced here: peripheral blood mononuclear cells (PBMCs), sampled before the second cycle of nivolumab. This rearrangement joins TRBV4-2 to TRBJ2-3; unclear D gene. The receptor was isolated from a human donor with classical Hodgkin lymphoma. The CDR3 sequence is CASSQSTPADTQYF. In DNA form, the CDR3 reads TGTGCCAGCAGCCAGTCCACGCCGGCAGATACGCAGTATTTT.